These T cell receptor beta chains were read from a single sample in a study of blood T cell repertoires in COVID-19. Clones were sequenced by immunoSEQ multiplex PCR, and TCRdb holds only the in-frame ones, with some missing. This repertoire shows 150,000 to 180,000 clones, around 79% found once; its top ten account for roughly 1.5%. Material: peripheral blood. The origin of the receptors is a man of 80 years or more with acute or convalescent COVID-19. Each CDR3 is given with its conserved first and last residue. A D gene is named only where the DNA matches it firmly. Size is stated for part of the rows, as once, few or many counts, or as a class when the clone is expanded.

>15|NA|NA|TRBV14|TRBJ2-2
TGTGCCAGCCGAAGGGCGGGGTTGAACACCGGGGAGCTGTTTTTT
CASRRAGLNTGELFF
>17|NA|TRBD2|TRBV4-3|TRBJ2-1
TGCGCCAGCAGCCAAGATCTAACCGGGGGGGGCCTCAATGGGCAGTTCTTC
CASSQDLTGGGLNGQFF
>13|NA|TRBD1|TRBV29-1|TRBJ1-1
TGCAGCGTTGGGGGGACAGGAAACACTGAAGCTTTCTTT
CSVGGTGNTEAFF
>12|NA|NA|TRBV2|TRBJ2-3
TGTGCCTATCGGGGAAACACAGATACGCAGTATTTT
CAYRGNTDTQYF
>15|NA|NA|TRBV7-3|TRBJ1-5
TGTGCCAGCCCCCGAGGCGGGTATGGCAATCAGCCCCAGCATTTT
CASPRGGYGNQPQHF
>15|once|NA|TRBV19|TRBJ2-2
TGTGCCAGTAGTATCATAGGCAGGGCCACCGGGGAGCTGTTTTTT
CASSIIGRATGELFF
>13|NA|NA|TRBV28|TRBJ2-6
TGTGCCAGCCGGTACTCTGGGGCCAACGTCCTGACTTTC
CASRYSGANVLTF
>15|NA|TRBD1|TRBV19|TRBJ2-5
TGTGCCAGTAGTCCCGAGAGACAGGGTGCAGTGACCCAGTACTTC
CASSPERQGAVTQYF
>15|once|NA|TRBV11-2|TRBJ2-3
TGTGCCAGCAGCTTAGCCGGCCCAGGGGCAGATACGCAGTATTTT
CASSLAGPGADTQYF
>20|NA|TRBD2|TRBV28|TRBJ2-1
TGTGCCAGCAGTTGGGAGGCTAGCGGGGGGGCAAGGGCGCGTAACAATGAGCAGTTCTTC
CASSWEASGGARARNNEQFF
>15|few|NA|TRBV2|TRBJ1-1
TGTGCCAGCAGTGGTAGAGGGGGGGGGAGCACTGAAGCTTTCTTT
CASSGRGGGSTEAFF
>12|NA|NA|TRBV3-1/TRBV3-2|TRBJ1-1
TGTGCCAGCAGCCAAGGTGAGGCCGCCGCTTTCTTT
CASSQGEAAAFF
>13|NA|TRBD1|TRBV5-4|TRBJ1-2
TGTGCCAGCAGCTACCAGGGGGCCAACGGCTACACCTTC
CASSYQGANGYTF
>13|NA|NA|TRBV5-1|TRBJ1-2
TGCGCCAGCAGCAGGACGGGGGGCCATGGCTACACCTTC
CASSRTGGHGYTF
>14|NA|TRBD1|TRBV6-6|TRBJ1-2
TGTGCCAGCAGTTCGACAGGGAAGCCGCGGGGCTACACCTTC
CASSSTGKPRGYTF
>14|NA|NA|TRBV5-1|TRBJ2-2
TGCGCCAGCAGCTTAAGGAGGGACACCGGGGAGCTGTTTTTT
CASSLRRDTGELFF
>14|many|TRBD1|TRBV6-9|TRBJ1-1
TGTGCCAGCAGTCAAGACAGGGCGAACACTGAAGCTTTCTTT
CASSQDRANTEAFF
>16|few|TRBD1|TRBV28|TRBJ2-5
TGTGCCAGCAGTTCACCTCAGGGGGCGTCCCAAGAGACCCAGTACTTC
CASSSPQGASQETQYF
>15|NA|TRBD1|TRBV18|TRBJ2-1
TGTGCCAGCTCACCCCAACAGGGGCCAGGGAATGAGCAGTTCTTC
CASSPQQGPGNEQFF
>17|NA|TRBD1|TRBV9|TRBJ1-2
TGTGCCAGCAGCGTAGATGAGGGACAGGAAATTTACAATGGCTACACCTTC
CASSVDEGQEIYNGYTF
>16|NA|NA|TRBV27|TRBJ1-6
TGTGCCAGCAGTTTATCCGAGAGAAGCTATAATTCACCCCTCCACTTT
CASSLSERSYNSPLHF
>13|NA|TRBD1|TRBV29-1|TRBJ2-7
TGCAGCGTTACGGGACAGGGGGCCTACGAGCAGTACTTC
CSVTGQGAYEQYF
>13|NA|NA|TRBV21-1|TRBJ2-7
TGTGCCAGCAGCAATTCCCCAGGGTCCGAGCAGTACTTC
CASSNSPGSEQYF
>13|NA|NA|TRBV24-1|TRBJ1-5
TGTGCCACCAGCGGGACAATCAATCAGCCCCAGCATTTT
CATSGTINQPQHF
>13|NA|NA|TRBV19|TRBJ2-4
TGTGCCAGTCGCCGGACTACACTTGACATTCAGTACTTC
CASRRTTLDIQYF
>16|NA|NA|TRBV4-2|TRBJ1-3
TGTGCCAGCAGCCAAGATTTCAAGGGGGCTGGAAACACCATATATTTT
CASSQDFKGAGNTIYF
>14|NA|TRBD1|TRBV19|TRBJ1-5
TGTGCCAGTAGTGGGACAGCCTTCAATCAGCCCCAGCATTTT
CASSGTAFNQPQHF
>15|NA|TRBD1|TRBV5-4|TRBJ2-5
TGTGCCAGCGGATCCTCCACAGGGGGCTGGGAGACCCAGTACTTC
CASGSSTGGWETQYF
>14|NA|TRBD2|TRBV28|TRBJ2-3
TGTGCCAGCAAACTAGCGGGGACCACAGATACGCAGTATTTT
CASKLAGTTDTQYF
>12|NA|NA|TRBV19|TRBJ2-7
TGTGCCAGTAGTATAGGAGGCTACGAGCAGTACTTC
CASSIGGYEQYF
>16|NA|TRBD1|TRBV27|TRBJ2-5
TGTGCCAGCAGTCAAGAGGGGACAGGGATTGGGGAGACCCAGTACTTC
CASSQEGTGIGETQYF
>15|few|NA|TRBV6-5|TRBJ1-6
TGTGCCAGCAGAAACCGACAGTCCTATAATTCACCCCTCCACTTT
CASRNRQSYNSPLHF
>14|few|NA|TRBV10-3|TRBJ2-1
TGTGCCATCAGTGAGCCAGGGGATGCCAATGAGCAGTTCTTC
CAISEPGDANEQFF